This T cell receptor (beta chain) was captured by sequencing in a study of blood T cell repertoires in COVID-19. As for the study in general: Spain, Italy and the United States supplied samples that represented acute and convalescent COVID-19. Sources were T cells, B-cell-depleted T cells, or PBMCs; the material itself was cDNA or gDNA.

Original handling: From reference gene primer amplification, estimates of nucleated cell counts were derived. Some clones are missing from TCRdb's copy, which holds only in-frame ones; the method was immunoSEQ multiplex PCR. V and J calls and clone size are given by that table; D and trimming were obtained from the DNA. The data contain approximately 160,000 clones, approximately 87% of them singletons. The CDR3 has 13 amino acids. V dropped 5 bases and J dropped 7 bases, with 11 bases sitting between them. Germline CDR1 KGHDR, CDR2 SFDVKD. Sequencing was carried out using peripheral blood. The chain has TRBV24-1 and TRBJ2-1; D gene unclear. This receptor was obtained from a woman aged 65 to 85 with acute or convalescent COVID-19. The CDR3 DNA reads as TGTGCCACCAGTGGCCTAGGAGCGAATGAGCAGTTCTTC. It yields the protein CATSGLGANEQFF.